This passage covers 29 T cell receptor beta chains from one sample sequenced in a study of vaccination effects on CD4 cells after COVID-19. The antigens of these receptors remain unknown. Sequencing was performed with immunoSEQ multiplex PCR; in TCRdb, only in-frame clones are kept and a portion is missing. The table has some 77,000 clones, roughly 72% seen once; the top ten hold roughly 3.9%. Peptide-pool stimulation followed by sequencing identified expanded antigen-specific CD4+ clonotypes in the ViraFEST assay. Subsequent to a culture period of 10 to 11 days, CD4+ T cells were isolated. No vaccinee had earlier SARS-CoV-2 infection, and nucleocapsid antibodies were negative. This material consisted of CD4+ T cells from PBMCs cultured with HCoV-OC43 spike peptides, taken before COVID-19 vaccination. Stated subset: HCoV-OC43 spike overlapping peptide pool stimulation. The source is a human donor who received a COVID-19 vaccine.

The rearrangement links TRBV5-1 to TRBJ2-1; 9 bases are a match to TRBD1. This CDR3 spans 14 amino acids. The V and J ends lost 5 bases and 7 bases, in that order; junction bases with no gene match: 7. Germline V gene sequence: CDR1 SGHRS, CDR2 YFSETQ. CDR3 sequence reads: CASRPGQGRNEQFF. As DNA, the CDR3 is TGCGCCAGCAGGCCGGGACAGGGCAGGAATGAGCAGTTCTTC.

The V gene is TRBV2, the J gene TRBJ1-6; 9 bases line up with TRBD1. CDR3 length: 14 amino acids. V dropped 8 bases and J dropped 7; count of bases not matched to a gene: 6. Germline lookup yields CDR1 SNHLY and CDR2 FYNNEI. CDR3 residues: CASALDRGNSPLHF. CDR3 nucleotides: TGTGCCAGCGCTTTGGACAGGGGCAATTCACCCCTCCACTTT.

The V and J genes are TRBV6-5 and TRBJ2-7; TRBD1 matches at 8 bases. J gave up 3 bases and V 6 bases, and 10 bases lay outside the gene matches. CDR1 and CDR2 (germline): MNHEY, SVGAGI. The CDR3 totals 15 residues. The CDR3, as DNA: TGTGCCAGCAGCCCGACAGGGGCCCTCAACTACGAGCAGTACGTC. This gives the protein CASSPTGALNYEQYV.

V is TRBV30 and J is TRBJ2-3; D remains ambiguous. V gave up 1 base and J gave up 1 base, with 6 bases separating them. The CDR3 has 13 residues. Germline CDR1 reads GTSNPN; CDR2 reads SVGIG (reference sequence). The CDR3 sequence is CAWSDKGTDTQYF. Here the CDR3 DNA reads TGTGCCTGGAGTGACAAGGGCACAGATACGCAGTATTTT.

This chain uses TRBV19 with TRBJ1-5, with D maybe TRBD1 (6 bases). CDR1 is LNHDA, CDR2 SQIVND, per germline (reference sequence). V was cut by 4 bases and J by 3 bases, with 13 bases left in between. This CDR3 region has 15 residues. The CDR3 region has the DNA TGTGCCAGTAGTACCTCCCGGGACACCAATCAGCCCCAGCATTTT. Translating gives CASSTSRDTNQPQHF.

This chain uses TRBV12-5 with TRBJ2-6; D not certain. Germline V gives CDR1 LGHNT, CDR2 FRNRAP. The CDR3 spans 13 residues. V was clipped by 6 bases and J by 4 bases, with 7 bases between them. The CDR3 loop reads CASGQAGANVLTF. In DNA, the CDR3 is TGTGCTAGTGGGCAGGCCGGGGCCAACGTCCTGACTTTC.

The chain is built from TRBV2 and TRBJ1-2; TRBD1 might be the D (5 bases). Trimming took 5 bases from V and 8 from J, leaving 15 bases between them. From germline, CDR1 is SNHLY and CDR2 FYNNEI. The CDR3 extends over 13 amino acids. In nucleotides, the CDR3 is TGTGCCAGCAGTTCCGGGACCCTGGGCGGCTACACCTTC. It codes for CASSSGTLGGYTF. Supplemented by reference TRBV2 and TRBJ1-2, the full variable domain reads EPEVTQTPSHQVTQMGQEVILRCVPISNHLYFYWYRQILGQKVEFLVSFYNNEISEKSEIFDDQFSVERPDGSNFTLKIRSTKLEDSAMYFCASSSGTLGGYTFGSGTRLTVV.

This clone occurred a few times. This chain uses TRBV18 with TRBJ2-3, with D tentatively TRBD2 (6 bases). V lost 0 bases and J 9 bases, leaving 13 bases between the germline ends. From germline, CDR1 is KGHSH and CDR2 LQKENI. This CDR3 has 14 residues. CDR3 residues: CASSPPPGGETQYF. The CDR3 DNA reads TGTGCCAGCTCACCACCTCCCGGAGGGGAGACGCAGTATTTT. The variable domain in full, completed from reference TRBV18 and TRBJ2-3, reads NAGVMQNPRHLVRRRGQEARLRCSPMKGHSHVYWYRQLPEEGLKFMVYLQKENIIDESGMPKERFSAEFPKEGPSILRIQQVVRGDSAAYFCASSPPPGGETQYFGPGTRLTVL.

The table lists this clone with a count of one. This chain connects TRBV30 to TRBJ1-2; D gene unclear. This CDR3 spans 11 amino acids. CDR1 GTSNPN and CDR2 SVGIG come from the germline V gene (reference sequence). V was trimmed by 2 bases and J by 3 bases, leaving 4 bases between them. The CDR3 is CAWSRYYGYTF. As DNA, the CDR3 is TGTGCCTGGAGTCGGTACTATGGCTACACCTTC.

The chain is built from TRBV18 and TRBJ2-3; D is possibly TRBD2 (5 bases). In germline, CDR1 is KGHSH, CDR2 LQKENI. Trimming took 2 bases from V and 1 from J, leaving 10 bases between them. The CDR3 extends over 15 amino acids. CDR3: CASSPAEARTDTQYF. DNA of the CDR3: TGTGCCAGCTCACCAGCGGAGGCCCGCACAGATACGCAGTATTTT.

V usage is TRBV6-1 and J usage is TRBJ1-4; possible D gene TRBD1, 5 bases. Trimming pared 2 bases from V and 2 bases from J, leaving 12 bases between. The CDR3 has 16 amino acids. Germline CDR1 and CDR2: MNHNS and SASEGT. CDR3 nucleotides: TGTGCCAGCAGTGAATCGGGGGTGCGCACTAATGAAAAACTGTTTTTT. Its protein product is CASSESGVRTNEKLFF.

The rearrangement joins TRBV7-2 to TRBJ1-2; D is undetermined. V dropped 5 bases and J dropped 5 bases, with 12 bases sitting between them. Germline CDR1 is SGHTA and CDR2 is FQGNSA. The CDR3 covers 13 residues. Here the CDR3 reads CASSSRYGYGYTF. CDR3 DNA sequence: TGTGCCAGCAGCAGCAGGTACGGGTATGGCTACACCTTC.

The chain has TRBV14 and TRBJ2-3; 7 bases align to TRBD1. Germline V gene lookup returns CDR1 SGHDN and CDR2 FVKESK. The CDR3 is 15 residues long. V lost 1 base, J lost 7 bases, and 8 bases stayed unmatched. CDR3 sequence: CASSQALQGKNTQYF. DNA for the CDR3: TGTGCCAGCAGCCAAGCGTTACAGGGGAAGAATACGCAGTATTTT.

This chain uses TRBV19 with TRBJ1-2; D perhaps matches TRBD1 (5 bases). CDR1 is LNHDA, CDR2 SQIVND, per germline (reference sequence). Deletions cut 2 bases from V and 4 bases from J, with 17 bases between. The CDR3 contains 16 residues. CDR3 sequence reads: CASSILPGRAFYGYTF. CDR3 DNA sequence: TGTGCCAGTAGTATACTCCCCGGCAGGGCGTTCTATGGCTACACCTTC.

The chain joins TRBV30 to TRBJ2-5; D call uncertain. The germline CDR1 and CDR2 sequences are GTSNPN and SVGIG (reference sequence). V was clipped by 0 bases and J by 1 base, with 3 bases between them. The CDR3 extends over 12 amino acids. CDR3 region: CAWSVSQETQYF. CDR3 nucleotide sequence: TGTGCCTGGAGTGTAAGCCAAGAGACCCAGTACTTC.

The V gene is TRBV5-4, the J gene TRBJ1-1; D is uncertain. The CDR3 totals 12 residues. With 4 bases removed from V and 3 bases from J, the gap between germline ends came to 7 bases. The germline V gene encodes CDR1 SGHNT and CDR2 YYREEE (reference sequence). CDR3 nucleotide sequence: TGTGCCAGCAGCCTACTGGACACTGAAGCTTTCTTT. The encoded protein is CASSLLDTEAFF. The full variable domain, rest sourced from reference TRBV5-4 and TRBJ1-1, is ETGVTQSPTHLIKTRGQQVTLRCSSQSGHNTVSWYQQALGQGPQFIFQYYREEENGRGNFPPRFSGLQFPNYSSELNVNALELDDSALYLCASSLLDTEAFFGQGTRLTVV.

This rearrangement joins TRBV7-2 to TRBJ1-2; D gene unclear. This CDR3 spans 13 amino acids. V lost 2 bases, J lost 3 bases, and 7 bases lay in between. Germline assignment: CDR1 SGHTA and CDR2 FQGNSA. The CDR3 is CASSLFGDYGYTF. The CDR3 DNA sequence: TGTGCCAGCAGCTTATTCGGCGACTATGGCTACACCTTC.

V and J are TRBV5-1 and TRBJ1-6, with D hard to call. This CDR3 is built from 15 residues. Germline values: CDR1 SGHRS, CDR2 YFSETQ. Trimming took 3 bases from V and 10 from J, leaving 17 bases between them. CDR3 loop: CASSSWGPGNSPLHF. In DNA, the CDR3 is TGCGCCAGCAGCTCCTGGGGTCCTGGTAACTCACCCCTCCACTTT.

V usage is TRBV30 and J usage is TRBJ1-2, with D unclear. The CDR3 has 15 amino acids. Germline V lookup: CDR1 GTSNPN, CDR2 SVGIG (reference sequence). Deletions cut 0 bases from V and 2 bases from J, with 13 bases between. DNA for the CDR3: TGTGCCTGGAGTGTATTAAGAGGGAAAAACTATGGCTACACCTTC. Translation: CAWSVLRGKNYGYTF.

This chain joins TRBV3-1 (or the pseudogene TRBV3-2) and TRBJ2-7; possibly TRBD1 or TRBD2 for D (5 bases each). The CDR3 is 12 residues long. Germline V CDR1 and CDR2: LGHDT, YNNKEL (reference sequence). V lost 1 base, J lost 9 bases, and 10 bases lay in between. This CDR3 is CASSQGDRGQYV. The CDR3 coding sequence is TGTGCCAGCAGCCAAGGGGACCGGGGGCAGTACGTC.

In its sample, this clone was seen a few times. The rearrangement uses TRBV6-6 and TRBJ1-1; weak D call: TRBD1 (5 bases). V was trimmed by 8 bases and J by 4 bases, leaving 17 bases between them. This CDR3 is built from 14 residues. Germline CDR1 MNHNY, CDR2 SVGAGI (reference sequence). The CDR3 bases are TGTGCCAGCCTTAAGGAGGACAAGTCCACTGAAGCTTTCTTT. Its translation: CASLKEDKSTEAFF.

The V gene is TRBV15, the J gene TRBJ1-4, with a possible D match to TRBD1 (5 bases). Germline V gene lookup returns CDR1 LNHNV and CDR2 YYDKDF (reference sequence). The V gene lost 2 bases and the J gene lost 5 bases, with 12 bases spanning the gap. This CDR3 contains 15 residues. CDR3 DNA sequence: TGTGCCACCAGCAGATCCGGGACTGGAAATGAAAAACTGTTTTTT. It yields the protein CATSRSGTGNEKLFF.

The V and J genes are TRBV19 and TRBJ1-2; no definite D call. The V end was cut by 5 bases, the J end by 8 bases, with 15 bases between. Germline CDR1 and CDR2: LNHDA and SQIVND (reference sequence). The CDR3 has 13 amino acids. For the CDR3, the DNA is TGTGCCAGTAGTCCGGACCCTACGGCGGGCTACACCTTC. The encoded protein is CASSPDPTAGYTF.

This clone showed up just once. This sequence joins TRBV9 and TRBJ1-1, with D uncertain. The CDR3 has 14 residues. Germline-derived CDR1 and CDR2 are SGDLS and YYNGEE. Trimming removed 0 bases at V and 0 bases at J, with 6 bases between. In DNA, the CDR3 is TGTGCCAGCAGCGTAGTACAGTTGAACACTGAAGCTTTCTTT. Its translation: CASSVVQLNTEAFF.

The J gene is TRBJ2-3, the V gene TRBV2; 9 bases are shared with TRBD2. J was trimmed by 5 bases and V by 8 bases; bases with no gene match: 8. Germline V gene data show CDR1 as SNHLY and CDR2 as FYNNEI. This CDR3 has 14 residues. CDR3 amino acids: CASQGAGGKDTQYF. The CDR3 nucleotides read TGTGCCAGCCAGGGTGCGGGGGGGAAAGATACGCAGTATTTT. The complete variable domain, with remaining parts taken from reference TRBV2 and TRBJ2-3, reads EPEVTQTPSHQVTQMGQEVILRCVPISNHLYFYWYRQILGQKVEFLVSFYNNEISEKSEIFDDQFSVERPDGSNFTLKIRSTKLEDSAMYFCASQGAGGKDTQYFGPGTRLTVL.

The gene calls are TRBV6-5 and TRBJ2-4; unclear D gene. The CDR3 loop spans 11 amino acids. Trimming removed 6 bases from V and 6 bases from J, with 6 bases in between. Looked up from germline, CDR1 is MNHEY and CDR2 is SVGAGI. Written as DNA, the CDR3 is TGTGCCAGCAGGTCAGCAAACATTCAGTACTTC. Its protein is CASRSANIQYF.

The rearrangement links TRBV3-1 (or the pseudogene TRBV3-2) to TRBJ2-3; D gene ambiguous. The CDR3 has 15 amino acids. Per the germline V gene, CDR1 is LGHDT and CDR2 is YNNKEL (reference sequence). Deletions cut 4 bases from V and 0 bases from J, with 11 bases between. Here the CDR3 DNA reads TGTGCCAGCAGCCCGAGGCCAACGAGCACAGATACGCAGTATTTT. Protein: CASSPRPTSTDTQYF.

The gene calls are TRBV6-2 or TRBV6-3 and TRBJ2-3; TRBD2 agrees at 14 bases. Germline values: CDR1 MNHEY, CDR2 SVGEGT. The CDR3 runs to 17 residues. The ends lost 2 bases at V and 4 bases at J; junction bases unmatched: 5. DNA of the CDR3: TGTGCCAGCAGTTACCAAATGACTAGCGGGGGGGCAGATACGCAGTATTTT. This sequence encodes CASSYQMTSGGADTQYF.

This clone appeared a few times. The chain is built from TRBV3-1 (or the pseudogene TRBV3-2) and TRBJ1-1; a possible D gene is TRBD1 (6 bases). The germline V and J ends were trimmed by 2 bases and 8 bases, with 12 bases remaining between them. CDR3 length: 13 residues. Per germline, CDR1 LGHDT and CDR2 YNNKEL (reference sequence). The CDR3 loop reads CASSQLTGTEAFF. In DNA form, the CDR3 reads TGTGCCAGCAGCCAATTAACAGGGACCGAAGCTTTCTTT.